The clone carrying this TCR beta chain was seen at least ten times. Its cognate antigen is unknown. Criteria for exclusion of patients were uncontrolled infection, other autoimmune disease, pregnancy or lactation. The data stem from a study of T cells in Graves' hyperthyroidism and ophthalmopathy. Study summary: Peripheral blood was obtained at initial diagnosis, preceding any treatment. Whole-study findings and limits: Blood also showed most of the thyroid clonotypes that were expanded above 0.001. A model built on 13 V-J features separated ophthalmopathy from stable hyperthyroidism.

Amplification of TCR beta CDR3 regions was performed using RNA transcripts as template. When the TCR CDR3 underwent first-round RT-PCR, the HTBI primer set was used. TCRdb independently ran MiXCR on the multiplex PCR reads; one entry per CDR3 protein. This table holds around 440,000 distinct CDR3 sequences, 15% to 18% found once. The CDR3 length is 10 residues. V gave up 8 bases and J gave up 6 bases, with 7 bases separating them. In germline, CDR1 is MDHEN, CDR2 SYDVKM. The sample consisted of blood. The chain recombines TRBV28 with TRBJ1-1, with unresolved D. The source is a woman aged 18-30 years with Graves' hyperthyroidism. The CDR3 loop is CASGGSEAFF. The CDR3 region has the DNA TGTGCCAGCGGAGGGTCTGAAGCTTTCTTT.